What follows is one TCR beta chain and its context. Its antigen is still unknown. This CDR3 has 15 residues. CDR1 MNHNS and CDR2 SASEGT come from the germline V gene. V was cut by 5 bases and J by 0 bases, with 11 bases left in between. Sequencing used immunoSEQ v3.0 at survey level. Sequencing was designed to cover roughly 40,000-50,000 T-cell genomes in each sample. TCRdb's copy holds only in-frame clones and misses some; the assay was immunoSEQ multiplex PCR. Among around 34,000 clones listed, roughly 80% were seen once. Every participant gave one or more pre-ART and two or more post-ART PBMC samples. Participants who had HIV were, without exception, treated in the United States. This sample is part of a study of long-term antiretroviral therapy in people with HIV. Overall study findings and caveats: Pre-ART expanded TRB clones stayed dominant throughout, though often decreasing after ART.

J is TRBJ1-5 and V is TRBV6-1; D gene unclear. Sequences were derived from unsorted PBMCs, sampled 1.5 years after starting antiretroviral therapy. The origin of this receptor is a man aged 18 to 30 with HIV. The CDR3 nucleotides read TGTGCCAGCAGTCTATCGGGATTTAGCAATCAGCCCCAGCATTTT. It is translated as CASSLSGFSNQPQHF.